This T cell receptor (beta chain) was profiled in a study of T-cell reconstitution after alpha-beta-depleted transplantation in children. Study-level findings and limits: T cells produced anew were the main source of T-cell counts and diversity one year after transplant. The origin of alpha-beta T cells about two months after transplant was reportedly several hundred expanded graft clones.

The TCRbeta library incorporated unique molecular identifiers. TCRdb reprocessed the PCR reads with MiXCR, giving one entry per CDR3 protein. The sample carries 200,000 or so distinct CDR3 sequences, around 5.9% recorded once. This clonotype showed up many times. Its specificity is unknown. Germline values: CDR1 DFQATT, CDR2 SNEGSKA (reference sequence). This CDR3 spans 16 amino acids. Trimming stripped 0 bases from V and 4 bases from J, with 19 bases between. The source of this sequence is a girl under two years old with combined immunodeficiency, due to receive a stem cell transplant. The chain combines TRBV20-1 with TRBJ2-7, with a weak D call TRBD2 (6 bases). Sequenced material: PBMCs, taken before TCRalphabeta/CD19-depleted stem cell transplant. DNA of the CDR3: TGCAGTGCTAGAGATTGGAGGAGGGAACCCCCTTACGAGCAGTACTTC. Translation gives CSARDWRREPPYEQYF.